This entry features one T cell receptor (beta chain) sequence. The antigen remains undetermined. The sample originates from a study of a mutant IDH1 vaccine in newly diagnosed glioma. Time point specified: week 23, last vaccination. Vaccination used 300 ug of mutant IDH1 20-mer peptide per dose, with topical imiquimod. Clones were read by immunoSEQ multiplex PCR, and TCRdb kept only the in-frame ones, dropping some. The repertoire holds some 80,000 clones, with approximately 89% as singletons. V was clipped by 3 bases and J by 8 bases, with 14 bases between them. The CDR3 runs to 14 residues. Germline CDR1 reads KGHSH; CDR2 reads LQKENI.

The TCR was taken from a woman aged 50 to 60 with glioma. This sequence joins TRBV18 and TRBJ1-5; D is ambiguous. The sample in question was PBMCs, obtained from a glioma patient whose treatment included an IDH1 peptide vaccine. The CDR3 loop is CASSPVPKVEPQHF. The CDR3 DNA reads TGTGCCAGCTCACCTGTCCCGAAGGTTGAGCCCCAGCATTTT.